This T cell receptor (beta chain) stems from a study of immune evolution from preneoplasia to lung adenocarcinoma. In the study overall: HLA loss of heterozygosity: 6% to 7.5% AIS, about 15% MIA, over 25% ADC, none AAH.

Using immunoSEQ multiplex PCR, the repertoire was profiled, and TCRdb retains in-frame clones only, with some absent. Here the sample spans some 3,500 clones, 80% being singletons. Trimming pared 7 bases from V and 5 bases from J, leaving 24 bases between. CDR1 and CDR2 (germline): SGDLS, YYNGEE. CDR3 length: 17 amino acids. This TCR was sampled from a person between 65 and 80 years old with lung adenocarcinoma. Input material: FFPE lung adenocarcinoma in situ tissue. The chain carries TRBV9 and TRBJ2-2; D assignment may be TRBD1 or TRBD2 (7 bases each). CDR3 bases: TGTGCCAGCTCCCCCGGGGGAGGGGGCGGAAGGACCGGGGAGCTGTTTTTT. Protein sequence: CASSPGGGGGRTGELFF.